In its sample, the clone carrying this TCR beta chain was seen many times. What it binds is unknown. The data were obtained in a study of regulatory T cells in long-lasting Graves disease. Overall study results and limits: Persistent disease preferred TRBV28, TRBJ1-2 and TRBJ2-5; new disease, TRBV20-1 and TRBJ2-1.

Time point of the sample: newly diagnosed GD, antithyroid drugs for less than 3 months. PBMCs were the source of the RNA used for TCR sequencing. Arm-PCR of CDR3 regions and iRepertoire HTBI primers were the basis on which TCR beta libraries were built. Each CDR3 protein is one row after TCRdb ran MiXCR on the multiplex PCR reads. The sample contains about 540,000 distinct CDR3 sequences, approximately 15% of which appear only once. The germline gives CDR1 MNHNS, CDR2 SASEGT. The CDR3 spans 14 residues. Trimming left V 7 bases short and J 9 bases short, with 19 bases between. This same sample was also taken into another study, of T cells in Graves' hyperthyroidism and ophthalmopathy. That source notes: Blood shared most expanded thyroid clonotypes above 0.001.

The input for sequencing was peripheral blood mononuclear cells (PBMCs), taken at new diagnosis, from a patient treated with antithyroid drugs. This clonotype was sampled from a man aged 25-45 years with Graves disease. J is TRBJ2-1 and V is TRBV6-1; possible D gene TRBD2, 6 bases. CDR3 in DNA: TGTGCCAGCACCCGAGGGAGCGGGTCCAGTGAGCAGTTCTTC. Protein: CASTRGSGSSEQFF.